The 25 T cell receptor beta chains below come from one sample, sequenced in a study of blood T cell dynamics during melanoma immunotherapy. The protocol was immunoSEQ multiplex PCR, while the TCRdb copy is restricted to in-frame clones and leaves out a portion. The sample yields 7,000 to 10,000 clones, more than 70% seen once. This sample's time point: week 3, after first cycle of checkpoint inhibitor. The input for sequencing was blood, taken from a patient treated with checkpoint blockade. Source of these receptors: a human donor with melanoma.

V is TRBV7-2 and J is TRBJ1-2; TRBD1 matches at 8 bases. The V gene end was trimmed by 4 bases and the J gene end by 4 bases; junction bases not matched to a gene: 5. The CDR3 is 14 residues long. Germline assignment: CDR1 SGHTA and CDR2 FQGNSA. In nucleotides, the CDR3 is TGTGCCAGCAGCTCAGGACAGGGAGGCTATGGCTACACCTTC. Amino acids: CASSSGQGGYGYTF.

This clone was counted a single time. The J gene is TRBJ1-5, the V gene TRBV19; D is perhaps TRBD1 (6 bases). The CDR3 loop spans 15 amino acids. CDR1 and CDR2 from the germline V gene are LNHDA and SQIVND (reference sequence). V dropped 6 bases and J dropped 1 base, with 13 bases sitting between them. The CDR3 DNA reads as TGTGCCAGTAGATTCCGGGACAAGAGCAATCAGCCCCAGCATTTT. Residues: CASRFRDKSNQPQHF. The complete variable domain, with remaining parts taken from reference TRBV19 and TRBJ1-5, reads DGGITQSPKYLFRKEGQNVTLSCEQNLNHDAMYWYRQDPGQGLRLIYYSQIVNDFQKGDIAEGYSVSREKKESFPLTVTSAQKNPTAFYLCASRFRDKSNQPQHFGDGTRLSIL.

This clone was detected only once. CDR3 sequence (DNA): TGTGCCAGCAGAGGAGGCGGGGAGACCTACGAGCAGTACTTC. Translated, it gives CASRGGGETYEQYF. V gene TRBV14 combines with J gene TRBJ2-7; D may be TRBD2 (6 bases). V dropped 6 bases and J dropped 2 bases, with 14 bases sitting between them. Per the germline V gene, CDR1 is SGHDN and CDR2 is FVKESK. This CDR3 contains 14 residues. Combining the CDR3 with reference TRBV14 and TRBJ2-7 gives the whole variable domain EAGVTQFPSHSVIEKGQTVTLRCDPISGHDNLYWYRRVMGKEIKFLLHFVKESKQDESGMPNNRFLAERTGGTYSTLKVQPAELEDSGVYFCASRGGGETYEQYFGPGTRLTVT.

As DNA, the CDR3 is TGTGCCAGCAGCGTAGTTCCGGGAGGAGGAACAGATACGCAGTATTTT. Amino acid sequence: CASSVVPGGGTDTQYF. V gene TRBV9 combines with J gene TRBJ2-3; 7 bases are a match to TRBD2. Unmatched junction bases numbered 7, after V lost 0 bases and J lost 3 bases. This CDR3 comprises 16 residues. Per the germline V gene, CDR1 is SGDLS and CDR2 is YYNGEE. The whole variable domain, remainder taken from reference TRBV9 and TRBJ2-3, is DSGVTQTPKHLITATGQRVTLRCSPRSGDLSVYWYQQSLDQGLQFLIQYYNGEERAKGNILERFSAQQFPDLHSELNLSSLELGDSALYFCASSVVPGGGTDTQYFGPGTRLTVL.

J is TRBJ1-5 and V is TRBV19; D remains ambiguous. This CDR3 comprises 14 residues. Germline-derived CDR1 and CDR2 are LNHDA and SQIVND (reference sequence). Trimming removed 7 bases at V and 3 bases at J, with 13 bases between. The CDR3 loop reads CASNWDKLNQPQHF. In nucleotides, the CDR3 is TGTGCCAGTAACTGGGATAAACTCAATCAGCCCCAGCATTTT.

The CDR3 reads CASSYSRGDYGYTF. CDR3 DNA sequence: TGTGCCAGCAGCTACTCCAGGGGGGACTATGGCTACACCTTC. The chain uses TRBV5-5 and TRBJ1-2, with TRBD1 matching 7 bases. The CDR3 is 14 residues long. Germline V gene sequence: CDR1 SGHKS, CDR2 YYEKEE (reference sequence). V shed 3 bases, J shed 3 bases, and the junction held 5 bases outside the gene matches.

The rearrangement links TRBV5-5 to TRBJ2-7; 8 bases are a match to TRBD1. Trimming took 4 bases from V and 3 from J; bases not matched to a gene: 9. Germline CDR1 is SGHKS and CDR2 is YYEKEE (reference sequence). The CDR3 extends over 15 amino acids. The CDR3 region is CASSRQGAMGYEQYF. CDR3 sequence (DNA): TGTGCCAGCAGCCGCCAGGGGGCGATGGGCTACGAGCAGTACTTC.

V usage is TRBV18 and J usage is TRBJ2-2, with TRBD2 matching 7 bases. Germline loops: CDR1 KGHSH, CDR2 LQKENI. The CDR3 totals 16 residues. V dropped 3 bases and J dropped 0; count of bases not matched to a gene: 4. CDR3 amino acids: CASSPGGMSNTGELFF. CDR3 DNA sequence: TGTGCCAGCTCACCCGGGGGGATGTCGAACACCGGGGAGCTGTTTTTT.

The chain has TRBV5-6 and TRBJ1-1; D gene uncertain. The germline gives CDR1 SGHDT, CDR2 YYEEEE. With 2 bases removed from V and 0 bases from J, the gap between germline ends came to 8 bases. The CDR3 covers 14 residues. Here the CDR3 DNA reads TGTGCCAGCAGCTTCAGACACTTGAACACTGAAGCTTTCTTT. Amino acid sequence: CASSFRHLNTEAFF.

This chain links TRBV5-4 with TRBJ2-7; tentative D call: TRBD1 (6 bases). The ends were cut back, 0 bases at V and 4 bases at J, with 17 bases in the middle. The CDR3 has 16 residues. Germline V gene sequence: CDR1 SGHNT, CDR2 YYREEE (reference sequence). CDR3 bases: TGTGCCAGCAGCTTGGGGGGGACACCGTCACGTTACGAGCAGTACTTC. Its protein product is CASSLGGTPSRYEQYF. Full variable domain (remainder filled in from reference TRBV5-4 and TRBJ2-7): ETGVTQSPTHLIKTRGQQVTLRCSSQSGHNTVSWYQQALGQGPQFIFQYYREEENGRGNFPPRFSGLQFPNYSSELNVNALELDDSALYLCASSLGGTPSRYEQYFGPGTRLTVT.

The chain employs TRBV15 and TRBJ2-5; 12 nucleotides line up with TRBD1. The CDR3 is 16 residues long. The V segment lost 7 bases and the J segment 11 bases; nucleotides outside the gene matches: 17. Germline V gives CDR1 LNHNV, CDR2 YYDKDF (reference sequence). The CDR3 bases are TGTGCCACCACCCGGCCGGCCGGGACAGGGGGCACAGAGCAGTACTTC. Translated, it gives CATTRPAGTGGTEQYF.

The CDR3 is CSVDTTGSSGNTIYF. The CDR3 nucleotides are TGCAGCGTGGATACTACAGGGAGCTCTGGAAACACCATATATTTT. The chain uses TRBV29-1 and TRBJ1-3; tentative D call: TRBD1 (6 bases). Trimming left V 6 bases short and J 0 bases short, with 15 bases between. Germline lookup yields CDR1 SQVTM and CDR2 ANQGSEA. The CDR3 has 15 amino acids.

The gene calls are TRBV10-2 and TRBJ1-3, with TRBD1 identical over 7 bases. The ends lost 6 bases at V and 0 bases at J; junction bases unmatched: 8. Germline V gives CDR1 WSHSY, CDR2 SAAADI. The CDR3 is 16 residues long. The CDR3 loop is CASRGRDSLSGNTIYF. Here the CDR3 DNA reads TGCGCCAGCAGGGGTCGGGACAGTCTCTCTGGAAACACCATATATTTT.

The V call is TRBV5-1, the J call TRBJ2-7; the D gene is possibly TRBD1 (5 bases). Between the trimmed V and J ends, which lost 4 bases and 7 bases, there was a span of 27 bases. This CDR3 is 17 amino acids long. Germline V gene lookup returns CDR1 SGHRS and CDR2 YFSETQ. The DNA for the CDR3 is TGCGCCAGCAGCCCCATTTTCCCGGACAACCCTCAAGCTGAGCAGTACTTC. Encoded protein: CASSPIFPDNPQAEQYF.

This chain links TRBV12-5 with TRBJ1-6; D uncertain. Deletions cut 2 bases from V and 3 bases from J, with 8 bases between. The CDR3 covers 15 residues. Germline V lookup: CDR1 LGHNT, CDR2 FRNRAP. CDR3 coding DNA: TGTGCTAGTGGTTTGACGGATTACTATAATTCACCCCTCCACTTT. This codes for CASGLTDYYNSPLHF.

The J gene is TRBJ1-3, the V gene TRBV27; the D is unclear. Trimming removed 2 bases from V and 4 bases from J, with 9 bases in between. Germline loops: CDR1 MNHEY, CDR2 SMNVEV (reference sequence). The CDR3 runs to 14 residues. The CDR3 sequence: CASSLHGNGNTIYF. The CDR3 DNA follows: TGTGCCAGCAGTTTACACGGCAACGGAAACACCATATATTTT.

As DNA, the CDR3 is TGTGCCAGCAGCTTGGGGATATACTATGGCTACACCTTC. Protein: CASSLGIYYGYTF. The chain employs TRBV5-8 and TRBJ1-2; D not certain. Trimming pared 0 bases from V and 3 bases from J, leaving 6 bases between. The CDR3 has 13 residues. The germline V gene has CDR1 SGHTS and CDR2 YDEGEE.

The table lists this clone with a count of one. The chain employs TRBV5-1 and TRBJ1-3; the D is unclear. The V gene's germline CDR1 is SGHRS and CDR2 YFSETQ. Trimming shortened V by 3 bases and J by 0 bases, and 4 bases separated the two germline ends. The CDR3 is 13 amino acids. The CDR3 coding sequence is TGCGCCAGCAGCTCCTACTCTGGAAACACCATATATTTT. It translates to CASSSYSGNTIYF.

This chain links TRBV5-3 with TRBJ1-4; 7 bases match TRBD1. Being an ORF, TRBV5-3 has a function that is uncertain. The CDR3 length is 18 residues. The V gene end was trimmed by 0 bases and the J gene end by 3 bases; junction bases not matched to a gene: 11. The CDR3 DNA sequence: TGTGCCAGAAGCTTGGCGGGACAGCAAGTGGGGCCTAATGAAAAACTGTTTTTT. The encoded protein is CARSLAGQQVGPNEKLFF.

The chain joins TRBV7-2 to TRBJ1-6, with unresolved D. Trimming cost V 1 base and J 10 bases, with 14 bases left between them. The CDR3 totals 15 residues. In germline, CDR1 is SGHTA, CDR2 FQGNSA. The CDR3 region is CASSLVQGAQSPLHF. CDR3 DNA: TGTGCCAGCAGCTTAGTTCAAGGAGCCCAATCACCCCTCCACTTT.

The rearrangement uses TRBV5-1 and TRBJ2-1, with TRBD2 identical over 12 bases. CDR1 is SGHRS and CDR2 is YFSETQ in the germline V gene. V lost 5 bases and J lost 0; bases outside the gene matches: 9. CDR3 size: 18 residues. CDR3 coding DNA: TGCGCCAGCAGTTTCGGACTAGCGGGAAAGAACTCCTACAATGAGCAGTTCTTC. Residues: CASSFGLAGKNSYNEQFF.

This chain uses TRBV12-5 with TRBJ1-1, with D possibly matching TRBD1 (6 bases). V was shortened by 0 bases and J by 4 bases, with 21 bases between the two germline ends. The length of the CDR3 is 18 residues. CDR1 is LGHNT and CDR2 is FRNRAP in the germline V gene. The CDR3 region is CASGLVKEVQGWGTEAFF. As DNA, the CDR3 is TGTGCTAGTGGTTTGGTCAAAGAGGTACAGGGTTGGGGCACTGAAGCTTTCTTT.

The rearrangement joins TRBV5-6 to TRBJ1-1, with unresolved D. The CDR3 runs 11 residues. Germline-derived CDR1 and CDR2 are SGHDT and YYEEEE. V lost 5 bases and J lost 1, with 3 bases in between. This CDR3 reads CASSQNTEAFF. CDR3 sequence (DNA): TGTGCCAGCAGTCAGAACACTGAAGCTTTCTTT.

The CDR3 sequence is CASSYSTNQPQHF. DNA for the CDR3: TGTGCCAGCAGTTACTCGACCAATCAGCCCCAGCATTTT. V and J are TRBV6-5 and TRBJ1-5; D is unresolved. The V and J ends lost 0 bases and 3 bases respectively, with 3 bases between them. This CDR3 has 13 residues. The germline CDR1 and CDR2 sequences are MNHEY and SVGAGI.

The CDR3 region has the DNA TGCGCCAGCAGCCCCCGGACGGAGTATTCACCCCTCCACTTT. This codes for CASSPRTEYSPLHF. This chain links TRBV5-1 with TRBJ1-6; D call uncertain. In germline, CDR1 is SGHRS, CDR2 YFSETQ. The CDR3 totals 14 residues. Trimming took off 4 bases at V and 8 bases at J, with 13 bases between the two ends.